This T cell receptor beta chain came from a study of cytomegalovirus exposure and HLA in healthy donors (dated by TCRdb to about 2017). A note on the overall study: An earlier analysis of some 620 of the donors reported approximately 280 Gb of sequence data and approximately 120 million unique TCR beta sequences obtained from about 170 million T cells. An earlier analysis of 587 of the donors used high-throughput TCR beta sequencing to judge whether each TCR beta V gene segment behaved as functional or pseudogenic. Genome-wide SNP genotypes for about 55% of the 666 donors were used in a later genetic analysis, which treated that subset as a discovery cohort. Besides the first cohort of 666 subjects, a separate validation cohort made up of 120 different subjects was used. HLA typing covered class I and class II loci at four-digit resolution. To study patterns of TCR occurrence, a later analysis re-analyzed previously published TCR beta repertoires from around 700 donors and added high-resolution HLA genotyping. Donor age, sex, ethnicity and CMV serostatus were compiled together with the repertoire data. Among about 400 genotyped donors of the cohort, an average of roughly 230,000 unique TCR beta nucleotide sequences was sequenced per donor, of which roughly 17% were non-productive. In the later analysis, no new phenotypic data were used to find candidate immune exposures; instead, reliance was placed on TCR beta sequences and their occurrence across donors. An early release that covered several hundred HLA-typed donors contained about 300 gigabases of sequencing data and roughly 84 million unique TCR sequences. Using immunosequencing, the study profiled T cell repertoires from around 680 subjects and related those repertoires to cytomegalovirus serostatus. The study aimed to test whether signatures of past pathogen exposure could be identified by cataloging public T cell receptors. The number of donors typed differed by locus, with roughly 620-630 for A, B, C, DRB1 and DQB1, over 500 for DQA1, over 600 for DPA1, and around 450 for DPB1. Among the roughly 390 genotyped donors, around 81% belonged to the genetic ancestry cluster associated with self-reported Caucasian donors. A handful of DR-DQ haplotypes were handled as single units for association and clustering because linkage in the cohort was strong. All discovery cohort repertoires had been generated on a single sequencing platform. High-throughput TCR immunosequencing, statistical association of individual TCRs with disease status, and machine learning were combined to predict cytomegalovirus infection status. The investigation overall reported the following: An earlier analysis of approximately 540 of the donors showed that most TCR beta V segments appeared in productive rearrangements either about 87% or about 30% of the time, which broadly matched IMGT annotations. The study gave a list of about 160 TCR beta chains associated with cytomegalovirus. Because counts were too low, some 17 rarely observed V segments, including chromosome 9 orphons, were left out of the earlier analysis of roughly 600 of the donors. A further reported finding was that TCR beta sequences accurately predicted the HLA-A and HLA-B alleles for most subjects in the first cohort. According to a later analysis, TCR association rates differed among HLA loci, with DRB1 alleles showing the most associated TCRs and HLA-C alleles showing the fewest. Compared with the 666-donor mean, donors in an Asian-associated ancestry cluster had fewer N-insertions in productive TCRs, according to a later genetic analysis. In a later analysis, over 15,000 TCR beta sequences were associated with specific HLA alleles at a false discovery rate of 0.05. A cluster of highly shared sequence variants was judged likely to represent a technical artifact of the sequencing pipeline. In a later analysis, HLA-associated TCR beta chains showed more clonal expansion and lower generation probabilities than non-associated chains that were equally common. Immune exposure information for the cohort was limited to CMV serostatus. Because the 87-base-pair reads could not distinguish some IMGT-functional V segments, including TRBV6-2 and TRBV6-3, those segments were excluded. It was suggested by the authors that the approach could potentially be generalized to other disease states and immunological phenotypes. Correlated functional status among segregating V segments might be attributable to linkage disequilibrium, but an unknown experimental factor could not be ruled out. The classifier was reported to diagnose cytomegalovirus status with high specificity and sensitivity in both the original cohort and the validation cohort. The cohort was sequenced for TCR beta chains only, and without alpha or paired-chain data the features that could be detected were limited. The presence/absence analyses assumed that sequencing depth was roughly uniform across donors, and that assumption may not be true. Assigning TCR associations to individual alleles was difficult when HLA alleles, especially DR and DQ, strongly co-occurred. According to a later analysis, most CMV-associated TCR beta chains appeared to be HLA-restricted, and the HLA associations seemed to be driven largely by CMV exposure. According to a later analysis, parvovirus B19, influenza, CMV and Epstein-Barr virus appeared linked to several top co-occurrence clusters. While some public TCRs were present in many individuals, most TCR sequences turned up only very rarely across donors. A later genetic analysis associated a missense DCLRE1C variant with V-gene and J-gene trimming of TCR beta chains, and an independent cohort replicated the association. In vitro tests confirmed that a few of the cytomegalovirus-associated TCR beta chains recognize cytomegalovirus antigens. HLA typing was unavailable for some donors at each locus, so association tests used only the typed subset.

Receptor libraries were prepared by the immunoSEQ multiplex PCR assay. For the multiplex PCR, a mixture combining 60 forward primers for TCR Vbeta segments and 13 reverse primers for TCR Jbeta segments was used. Amplification of the CDR3 region of rearranged TCR beta genes was performed with a multiplex PCR assay on genomic DNA. The amplified TCR beta libraries were sequenced on the Illumina HiSeq System as 87-base-pair reads. In the paper's pipeline: In a later analysis, about 80 million unique TCR beta chains were counted across the 500 to 850 repertoires, and approximately 11 million of these chains were shared by at least two donors. Raw reads were error-corrected and collapsed into unique sequences with a nearest-neighbor algorithm that merged closely related sequences to remove PCR and sequencing errors. Alignment of CDR3 sequences to IMGT reference sequences was used to assign V, D and J gene segments. For a sequence to be retained, a match of at least six nucleotides was required to both a V gene segment and a J gene segment. A rearrangement counted as productive if the CDR3 had no stop codons and remained in frame with V and J, and every other rearrangement counted as non-productive. CDR3 was defined by IMGT convention, running from the second conserved V-encoded cysteine to the conserved J-encoded phenylalanine. The earlier analysis of about 640 of the donors excluded any sequence lacking an unambiguous match to a single V gene segment. In an earlier analysis of 450 to 700 of the donors, V segments were called functional above 56.7% productive rearrangements and were called segregating when the between-donor standard deviation exceeded 5%. To diagnose cytomegalovirus status from the catalog of TCR beta chain sequences, a statistical classification framework was built. In a later analysis, V and J genes were assigned by comparing TCR nucleotide sequences against IMGT/GENE-DB human TR gene sequences. A later analysis assigned CDR3 sequences and most-parsimonious VDJ recombination scenarios with the TCRdist pipeline. In a later analysis, every TCR beta chain was defined by the combination of its CDR3 amino acid sequence and its V-gene family, and reads without a unique V-gene family were dropped. A later analysis removed roughly 590 highly shared, low-generation-probability nucleotide sequences to deal with suspected cross-contamination and a sequencing artifact. A later analysis calculated a clonal expansion index for each public chain from normalized within-repertoire ranks of inferred template counts. A later analysis computed generation probabilities with a VDJ recombination model fitted to out-of-frame rearrangements, and checked the results against IGoR. In a later analysis, hypergeometric tests were used to score TCR-TCR, TCR-HLA and TCR-CMV co-occurrence, with a repertoire-size bias correction applied to TCR pairs. In a later analysis, false discovery rates were estimated by permuting HLA or CMV assignments 20 times. A later analysis grouped co-occurring TCRs with DBSCAN, adding TCRdist sequence similarity when clustering within HLA-allele-positive subsets. Co-occurrence clustering excluded repertoires with fewer than 30,000 or more than 120,000 public chains, plus five with anomalous nucleotide sharing. In TCRdb, the immuneACCESS table is reduced to in-frame sequences with V and J assigned. These tables do not hold every clone; where another copy was compared, an unresolved V gene accounts for under half, and the others remain unexplained. For V, J and clone size, that table is used; D and trimming come from the DNA. This sample comprises about 170,000 clones, 77% of them detected only once. Of the sample, 1.4% to 1.5% is held by the ten largest clones.

CDR1 is given as GTSNPN and CDR2 as SVGIG, both from the germline V gene (reference sequence). The CDR3 goes from the cysteine to the phenylalanine over 14 residues. The kept DNA is CDR3 alone, 42 bases in frame from the first base. Compared with germline, V lacks 6 bases and J lacks 2 bases; bases without a gene match: 3. About this clone itself: Which antigen it targets is not known. No quality values exist for individual bases; no much larger clone is one base distant.

The cohort was made up of approximately 670 healthy bone marrow donors. At the time of sampling, every cohort member was nominally healthy, though immune exposures that went unrecorded were likely present. The donor tested CMV seropositive, placing the donor among the 310 or so seropositive members of the cohort. Each donor provided a peripheral blood sample, and peripheral blood mononuclear cells were used for TCR beta sequencing. The Qiagen DNeasy Blood Extraction Kit was used to extract genomic DNA from the blood cell samples. In this chain, TRBV30 is recombined with TRBJ2-2; 10 middle bases align to TRBD1. The sample was PBMCs. The sequence was obtained from a woman between 25 and 40 years old in good health and CMV-seropositive. For the CDR3, the sequence is CACGTGANTGELFF. The nucleotide sequence reads TGTGCCTGTGGGACAGGGGCCAACACCGGGGAGCTGTTTTTT. With the portions outside the CDR3 filled from the reference TRBV30 and TRBJ2-2 genes, the complete variable region becomes SQTIHQWPATLVQPVGSPLSLECTVEGTSNPNLYWYRQAAGRGLQLLFYSVGIGQISSEVPQNLSASRPQDRQFILSSKKLLLSDSGFYLCACGTGANTGELFFGEGSRLTVL.